The present T cell receptor (beta chain) was sequenced within a study of shared T cell receptors in the human thymus. TCRdb's copy holds only in-frame clones and misses some; the assay was immunoSEQ multiplex PCR. The sample shows hundreds of thousands of clones, about 87% of them seen only once. These data were also reused for a study on human thymus T cells.

Sequencing input: thymocytes. The clonotype originates from a boy younger than two with a congenital heart defect.

CDR3 amino acids: CASSRGGVGELPQHF. The DNA for the CDR3 is TGTGCCAGCAGTAGGGGGGGAGTGGGTGAATTGCCCCAGCATTTT. The V gene is TRBV6-1, the J gene TRBJ1-5; possibly TRBD1 for D (6 bases). Trimming took 5 bases from V and 9 from J, leaving 20 bases between them. The CDR3 extends over 15 amino acids. Germline lookup yields CDR1 MNHNS and CDR2 SASEGT.